Below, one TCR beta chain is given with its context. The CDR3 loop spans 15 amino acids. No DNA appears here. Germline V CDR1 and CDR2: SEHNR, FQNEAQ (reference sequence). These data come from a study of synovial regulatory T cells in juvenile arthritis. TCRdb keeps only in-frame clones here, not all; method: immunoSEQ multiplex PCR. Its clone listing holds 1,500 or so clones. Synovial fluid was collected with matched peripheral blood from each patient with active arthritis. FOXP3 TSDR demethylation in synovial Tregs matched blood and healthy-donor Tregs. Sequenced: Treg cells from the synovium. The chain combines TRBV7-9 with TRBJ2-3; the TCRdb D gene call, TRBD1, has no DNA to confirm it. This sequence was found in a donor between 2 and 29 years old with juvenile idiopathic arthritis. The CDR3 here is CASSFRRQGGDTQYF.